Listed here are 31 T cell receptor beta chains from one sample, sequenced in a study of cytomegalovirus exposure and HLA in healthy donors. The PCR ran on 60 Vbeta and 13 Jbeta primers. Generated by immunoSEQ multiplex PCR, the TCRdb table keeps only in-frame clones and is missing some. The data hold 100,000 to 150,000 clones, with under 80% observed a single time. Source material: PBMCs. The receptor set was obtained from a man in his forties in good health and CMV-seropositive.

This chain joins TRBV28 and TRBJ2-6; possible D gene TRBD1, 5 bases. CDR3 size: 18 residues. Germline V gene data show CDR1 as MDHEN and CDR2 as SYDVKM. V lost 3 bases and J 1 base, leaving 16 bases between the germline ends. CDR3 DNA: TGTGCCAGCAGTTTGAATTTGTTTCAGGGATCTGGGGCCAACGTCCTGACTTTC. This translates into CASSLNLFQGSGANVLTF.

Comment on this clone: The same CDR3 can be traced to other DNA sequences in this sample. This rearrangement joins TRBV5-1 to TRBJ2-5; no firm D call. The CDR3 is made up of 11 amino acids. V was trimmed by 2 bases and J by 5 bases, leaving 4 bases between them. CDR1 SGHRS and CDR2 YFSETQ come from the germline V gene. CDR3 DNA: TGCGCCAGCAGCTTCGGTGAGACCCAGTACTTC. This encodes CASSFGETQYF. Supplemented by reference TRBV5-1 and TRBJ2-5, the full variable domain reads KAGVTQTPRYLIKTRGQQVTLSCSPISGHRSVSWYQQTPGQGLQFLFEYFSETQRNKGNFPGRFSGRQFSNSRSEMNVSTLELGDSALYLCASSFGETQYFGPGTRLLVL.

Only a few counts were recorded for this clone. CDR3 coding DNA: TGTGCCAGCAGCCAAGGTTGGCCCCTCTACGAGCAGTACTTC. Residues: CASSQGWPLYEQYF. The chain couples TRBV4-2 to TRBJ2-7; D is unresolved. V lost 1 base, J lost 3 bases, and 10 bases lay in between. CDR1 is LGHNA and CDR2 is YNFKEQ in the germline V gene. The CDR3 is 14 residues long.

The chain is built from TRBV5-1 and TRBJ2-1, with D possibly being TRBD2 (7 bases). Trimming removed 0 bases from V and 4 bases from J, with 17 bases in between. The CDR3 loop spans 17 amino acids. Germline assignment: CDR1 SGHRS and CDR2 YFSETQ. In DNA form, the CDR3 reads TGCGCCAGCAGCTTGGACGGCGGGGGCCTTGATTACAATGAGCAGTTCTTC. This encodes CASSLDGGGLDYNEQFF.

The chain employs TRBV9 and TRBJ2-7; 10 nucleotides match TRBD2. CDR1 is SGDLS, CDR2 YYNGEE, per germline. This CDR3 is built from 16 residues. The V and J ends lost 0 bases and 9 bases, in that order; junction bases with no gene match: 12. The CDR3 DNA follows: TGTGCCAGCAGCGTAGCTAGCGGGAGCGGATTCGGTAGGCAGTACTTC. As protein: CASSVASGSGFGRQYF.

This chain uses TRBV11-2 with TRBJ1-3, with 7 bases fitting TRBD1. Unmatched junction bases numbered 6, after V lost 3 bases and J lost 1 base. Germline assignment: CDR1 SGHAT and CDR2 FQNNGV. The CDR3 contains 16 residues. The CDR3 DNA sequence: TGTGCCAGCAGCTTTGGTGAGGGGGCATCTGGAAACACCATATATTTT. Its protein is CASSFGEGASGNTIYF.

DNA of the CDR3: TGTGCCAGCAGTGAATATAGGCCAGGGGTGTACGAGCAGTACTTC. Protein product: CASSEYRPGVYEQYF. V gene TRBV25-1 combines with J gene TRBJ2-7; possible D gene TRBD1, 6 bases. Trimming removed 0 bases from V and 4 bases from J, with 13 bases in between. From germline, CDR1 is MGHDK and CDR2 SYGVNS. The CDR3 covers 15 residues.

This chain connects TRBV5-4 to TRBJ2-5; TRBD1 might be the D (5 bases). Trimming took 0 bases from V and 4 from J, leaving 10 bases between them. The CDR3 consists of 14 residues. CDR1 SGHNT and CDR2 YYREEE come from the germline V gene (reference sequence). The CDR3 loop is CASSLVGRGETQYF. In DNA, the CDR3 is TGTGCCAGCAGCTTGGTCGGTAGGGGAGAGACCCAGTACTTC.

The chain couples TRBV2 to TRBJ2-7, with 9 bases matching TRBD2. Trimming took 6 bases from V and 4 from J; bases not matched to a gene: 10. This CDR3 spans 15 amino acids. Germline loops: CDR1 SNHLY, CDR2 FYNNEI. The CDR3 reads CASSREREVMYEQYF. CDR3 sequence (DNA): TGTGCCAGCAGCAGAGAGCGGGAGGTAATGTACGAGCAGTACTTC. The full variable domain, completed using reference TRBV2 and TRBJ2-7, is EPEVTQTPSHQVTQMGQEVILRCVPISNHLYFYWYRQILGQKVEFLVSFYNNEISEKSEIFDDQFSVERPDGSNFTLKIRSTKLEDSAMYFCASSREREVMYEQYFGPGTRLTVT.

The CDR3 bases are TGTGCCAGTAGGGCGACAGGGTATGGCAGTCAGCCCCAGCATTTT. Protein sequence: CASRATGYGSQPQHF. The chain is built from TRBV19 and TRBJ1-5; TRBD1 aligns across 7 bases. Trimming at V came to 6 bases and at J to 6 bases, leaving 11 bases not matched to a gene. Germline loops: CDR1 LNHDA, CDR2 SQIVND (reference sequence). The length of the CDR3 is 15 residues.

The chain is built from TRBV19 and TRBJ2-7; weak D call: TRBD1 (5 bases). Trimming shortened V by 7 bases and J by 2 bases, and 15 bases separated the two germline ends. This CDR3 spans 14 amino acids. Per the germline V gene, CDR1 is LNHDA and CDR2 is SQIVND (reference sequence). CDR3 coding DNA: TGTGCCAGTATCTCCCAAGGGGTACCCTACGAGCAGTACTTC. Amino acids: CASISQGVPYEQYF.

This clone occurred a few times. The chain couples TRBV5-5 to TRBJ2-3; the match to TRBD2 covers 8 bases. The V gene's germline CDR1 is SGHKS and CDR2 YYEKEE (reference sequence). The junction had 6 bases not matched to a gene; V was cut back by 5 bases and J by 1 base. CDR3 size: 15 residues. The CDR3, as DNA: TGTGCCAGCAGTCTAATTAGCGGGGGCACAGATACGCAGTATTTT. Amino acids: CASSLISGGTDTQYF. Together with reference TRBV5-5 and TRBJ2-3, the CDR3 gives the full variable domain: DAGVTQSPTHLIKTRGQQVTLRCSPISGHKSVSWYQQVLGQGPQFIFQYYEKEERGRGNFPDRFSARQFPNYSSELNVNALLLGDSALYLCASSLISGGTDTQYFGPGTRLTVL.

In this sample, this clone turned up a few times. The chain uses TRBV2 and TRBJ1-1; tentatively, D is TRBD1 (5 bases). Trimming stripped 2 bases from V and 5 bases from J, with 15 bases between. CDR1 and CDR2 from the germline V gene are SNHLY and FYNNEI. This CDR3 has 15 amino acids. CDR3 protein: CASSETVGGLTEAFF. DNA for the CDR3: TGTGCCAGCAGTGAAACGGTGGGGGGGTTGACTGAAGCTTTCTTT.

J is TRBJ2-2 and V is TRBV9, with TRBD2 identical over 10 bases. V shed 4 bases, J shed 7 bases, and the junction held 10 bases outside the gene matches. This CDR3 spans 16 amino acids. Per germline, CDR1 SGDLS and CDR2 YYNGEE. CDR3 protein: CASSYSGRTNGGELFF. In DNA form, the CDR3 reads TGTGCCAGCAGCTATAGCGGGAGGACGAACGGCGGGGAGCTGTTTTTT.

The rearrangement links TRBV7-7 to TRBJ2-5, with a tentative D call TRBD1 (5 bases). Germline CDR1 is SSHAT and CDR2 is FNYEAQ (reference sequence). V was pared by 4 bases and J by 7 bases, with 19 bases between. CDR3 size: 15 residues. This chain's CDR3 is CASSSPTSGPGTQYF. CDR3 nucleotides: TGTGCCAGCAGCTCCCCCACCTCAGGGCCCGGGACCCAGTACTTC.

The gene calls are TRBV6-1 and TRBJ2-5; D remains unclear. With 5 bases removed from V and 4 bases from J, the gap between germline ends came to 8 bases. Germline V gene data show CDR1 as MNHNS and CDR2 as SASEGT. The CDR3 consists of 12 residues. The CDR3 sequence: CASSPVAETQYF. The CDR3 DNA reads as TGTGCCAGCAGTCCAGTTGCAGAGACCCAGTACTTC.

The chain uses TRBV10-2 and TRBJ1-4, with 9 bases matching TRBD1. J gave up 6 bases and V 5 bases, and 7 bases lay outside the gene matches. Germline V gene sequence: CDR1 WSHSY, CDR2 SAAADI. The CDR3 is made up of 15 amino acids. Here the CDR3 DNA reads TGCGCCAGCAGTCTTGGGGGACAGGGCGATGAAAAACTGTTTTTT. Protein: CASSLGGQGDEKLFF.

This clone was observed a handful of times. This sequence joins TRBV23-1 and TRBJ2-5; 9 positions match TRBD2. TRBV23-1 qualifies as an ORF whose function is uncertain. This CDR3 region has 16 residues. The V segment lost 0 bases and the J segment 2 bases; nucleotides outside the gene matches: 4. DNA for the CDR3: TGCGCCAGCAGTCAATCAGTAGCGGGAGAACAAGAGACCCAGTACTTC. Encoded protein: CASSQSVAGEQETQYF.

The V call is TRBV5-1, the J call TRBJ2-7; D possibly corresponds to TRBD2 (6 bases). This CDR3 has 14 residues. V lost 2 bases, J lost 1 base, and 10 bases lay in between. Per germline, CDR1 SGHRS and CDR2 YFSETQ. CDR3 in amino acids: CASSFSGSSYEQYF. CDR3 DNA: TGCGCCAGCAGCTTTTCCGGGAGTTCCTACGAGCAGTACTTC.

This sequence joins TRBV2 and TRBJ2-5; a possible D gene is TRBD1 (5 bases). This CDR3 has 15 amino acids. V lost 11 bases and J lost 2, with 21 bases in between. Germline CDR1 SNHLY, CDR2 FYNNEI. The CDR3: CAGQRQTLSQETQYF. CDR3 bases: TGTGCCGGACAAAGACAGACCCTTTCTCAAGAGACCCAGTACTTC.

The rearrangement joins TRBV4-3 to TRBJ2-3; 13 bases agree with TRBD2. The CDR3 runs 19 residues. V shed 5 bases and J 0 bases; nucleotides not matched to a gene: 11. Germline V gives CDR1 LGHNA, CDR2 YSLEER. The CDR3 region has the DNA TGCGCCAGCAGCGTCGGACTAGCGGGAGATTCATGGAGCACAGATACGCAGTATTTT. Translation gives CASSVGLAGDSWSTDTQYF.

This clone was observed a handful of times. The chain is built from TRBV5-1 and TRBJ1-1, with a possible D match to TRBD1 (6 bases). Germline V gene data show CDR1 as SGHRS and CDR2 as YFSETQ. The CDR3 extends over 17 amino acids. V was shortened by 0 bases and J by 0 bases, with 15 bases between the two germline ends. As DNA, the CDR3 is TGCGCCAGCAGCTTGGGACAGGCGGGTCTCATGAACACTGAAGCTTTCTTT. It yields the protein CASSLGQAGLMNTEAFF.

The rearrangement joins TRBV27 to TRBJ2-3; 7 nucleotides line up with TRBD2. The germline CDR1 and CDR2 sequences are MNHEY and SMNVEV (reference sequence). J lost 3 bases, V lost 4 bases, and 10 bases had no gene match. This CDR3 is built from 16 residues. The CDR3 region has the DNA TGTGCCAGCAGTTGGGGTGGGACTAAGGGGACAGATACGCAGTATTTT. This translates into CASSWGGTKGTDTQYF.

The CDR3 is CASSFGLAGAGNEQFF. The DNA for the CDR3 is TGTGCCAGCAGCTTCGGACTAGCGGGAGCTGGAAATGAGCAGTTCTTC. The chain uses TRBV11-1 and TRBJ2-1, with 13 bases aligning to TRBD2. V lost 3 bases and J lost 7; bases outside the gene matches: 6. Germline CDR1 SGHAT, CDR2 FQDESV (reference sequence). The CDR3 spans 16 residues.

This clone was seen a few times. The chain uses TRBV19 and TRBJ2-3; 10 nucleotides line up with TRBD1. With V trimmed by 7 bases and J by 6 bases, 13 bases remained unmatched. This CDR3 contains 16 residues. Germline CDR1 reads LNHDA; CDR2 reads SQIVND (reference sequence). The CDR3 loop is CASTAFRDRGGDTQYF. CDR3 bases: TGTGCCAGTACGGCTTTCCGGGACAGGGGAGGGGATACGCAGTATTTT.

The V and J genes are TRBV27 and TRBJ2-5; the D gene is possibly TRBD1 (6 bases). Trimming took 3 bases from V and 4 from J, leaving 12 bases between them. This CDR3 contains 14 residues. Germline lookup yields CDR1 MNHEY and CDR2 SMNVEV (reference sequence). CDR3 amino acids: CASSLGQGRETQYF. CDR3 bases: TGTGCCAGCAGTTTGGGGCAGGGGAGAGAGACCCAGTACTTC.

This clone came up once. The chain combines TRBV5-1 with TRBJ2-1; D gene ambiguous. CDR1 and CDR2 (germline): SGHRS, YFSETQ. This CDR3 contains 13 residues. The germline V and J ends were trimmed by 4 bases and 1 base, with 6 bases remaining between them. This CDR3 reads CASSGASYNEQFF. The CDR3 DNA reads TGCGCCAGCAGCGGAGCGTCCTACAATGAGCAGTTCTTC.

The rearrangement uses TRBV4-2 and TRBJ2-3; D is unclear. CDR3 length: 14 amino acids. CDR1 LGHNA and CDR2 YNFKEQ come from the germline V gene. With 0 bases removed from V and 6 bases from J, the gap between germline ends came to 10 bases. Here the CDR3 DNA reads TGTGCCAGCAGCCAAGAAGAGAGCTCGGATACGCAGTATTTT. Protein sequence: CASSQEESSDTQYF.

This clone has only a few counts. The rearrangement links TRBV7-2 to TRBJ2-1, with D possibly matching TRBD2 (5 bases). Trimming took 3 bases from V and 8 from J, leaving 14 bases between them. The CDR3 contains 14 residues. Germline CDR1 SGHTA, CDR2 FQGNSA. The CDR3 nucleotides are TGTGCCAGCAGCTTGTCGGGGAGCGGCGATGAGCAGTTCTTC. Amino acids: CASSLSGSGDEQFF.

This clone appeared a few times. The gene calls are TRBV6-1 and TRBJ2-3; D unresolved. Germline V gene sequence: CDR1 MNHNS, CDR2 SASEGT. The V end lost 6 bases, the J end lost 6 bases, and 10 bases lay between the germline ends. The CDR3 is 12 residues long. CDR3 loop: CASSLQSDTQYF. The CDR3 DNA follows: TGTGCCAGCAGCCTCCAGTCCGATACGCAGTATTTT.

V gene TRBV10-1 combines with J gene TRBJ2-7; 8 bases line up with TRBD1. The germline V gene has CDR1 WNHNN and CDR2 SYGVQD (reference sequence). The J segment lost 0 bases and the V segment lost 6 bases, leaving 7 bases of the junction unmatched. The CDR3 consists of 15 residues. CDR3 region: CASRRGTGNSYEQYF. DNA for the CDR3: TGCGCCAGCAGACGGGGGACAGGTAACTCCTACGAGCAGTACTTC.